This T cell receptor (beta chain) is drawn from a study of OX40 agonist ivuxolimab in advanced cancers. Study-wide results and limits: The mean number of expanded clones was higher in CD8+ T cells than in CD4+.

Trimming removed 4 bases from V and 7 bases from J, with 23 bases in between. CDR3 size: 17 residues. Germline CDR1 and CDR2: SGHVS and FQNEAQ. Notes on this clone: Its antigen is as yet unknown.

The assay was immunoSEQ multiplex PCR, and TCRdb's table has in-frame clones only and misses some. Here the sample spans fewer than 80,000 clones, just under 85% being singletons. Patients with autoimmune history or systemic immunosuppression were excluded. The rearrangement joins TRBV7-8 to TRBJ2-4; D is possibly TRBD1 (5 bases). The specimen comprised CD4+ or CD8+ T cells sorted from blood, sampled in a trial of the OX40 agonist ivuxolimab. The receptor's source is an adult with an advanced solid tumor such as melanoma, head and neck, liver or kidney cancer. CDR3 loop: CASSSVLSSQGGNIQYF. The DNA for the CDR3 is TGTGCCAGCAGCTCCGTGCTATCCTCCCAGGGTGGGAACATTCAGTACTTC.